This is a list of T cell receptor beta chains from one sample in a study of cytomegalovirus exposure and HLA in healthy donors. Assay used: immunoSEQ multiplex PCR; TCRdb lists only in-frame clones, some missing. This sample carries 200,000 or so clones, approximately 80% of them seen once, and the ten largest clones take about 0.77%. The sample was PBMCs. The receptor source for this set is a boy aged 2 to 10 in good health and CMV-seronegative. The CDR3 runs from the conserved cysteine through the conserved F or W. Only part of the rows carry a size: once, few, many, or a class if the clone is expanded.

clone size	J gene	V gene	CDR3 protein
-	TRBJ2-5	TRBV5-1	CASSLGGEETQYF
-	TRBJ1-6	TRBV27	CASGLVGNSPLHF
-	TRBJ2-7	TRBV7-9	CASSLVFAGGEEQYF
-	TRBJ2-7	TRBV19	CASSIWGQNSYEQYF
few	TRBJ1-2	TRBV6-6	CASSYSTSGVNGYTF
-	TRBJ1-5	TRBV7-8	CASSRQELGNQPQHF
-	TRBJ2-5	TRBV7-9	CASRPALGGETQYF
-	TRBJ2-7	TRBV4-1	CASSHVDRGYEQYF
-	TRBJ1-2	TRBV12-5	CASGLASATVNYGYTF
few	TRBJ1-6	TRBV4-1	CASSQLGQGLSYNSPLHF
-	TRBJ1-4	TRBV19	CASSTHPRDGNEKLFF
-	TRBJ2-1	TRBV7-2	CASSLGVSSSYNEQFF
-	TRBJ2-5	TRBV2	CASNDDGAWGTQYF
once	TRBJ2-1	TRBV7-9	CSSSPSGGTGKHEQFF
-	TRBJ1-2	TRBV15	CATSRETGNGYTF
-	TRBJ1-5	TRBV10-2	CASSGQGFNQPQHF
-	TRBJ2-5	TRBV5-1	CASLRDRGETQYF
-	TRBJ2-3	TRBV12-5	CASGLAGQGPRDTQYF
-	TRBJ2-1	TRBV5-1	CASTGLAGDGGEQFF
-	TRBJ2-7	TRBV29-1	CSVEESDRPSYEQYF
-	TRBJ2-5	TRBV15	CATSRISSAETQYF
-	TRBJ1-5	TRBV10-2	CASSRDNNQPQHF
-	TRBJ2-7	TRBV21-1	CASSKQGIRDEQYF
-	TRBJ2-3	TRBV29-1	CSGDRDPDTQYF
-	TRBJ2-6	TRBV6-5	CASSYPSGANVLTF
-	TRBJ2-3	TRBV5-1	CASSLAGRRDTQYF
-	TRBJ1-6	TRBV5-1	CASSPEDSPLHF
-	TRBJ1-5	TRBV7-9	CASSRGDGRPQHF
-	TRBJ2-4	TRBV2	CASSEGDRGTGNIQYF
few	TRBJ1-2	TRBV19	CASTALMGLGQGYYGYTF
-	TRBJ1-5	TRBV19	CASNWPPSQPQHF
-	TRBJ1-2	TRBV6-5	CASSILGRNYGYTF
-	TRBJ1-5	TRBV6-5	CASTLGLNQPQHF
-	TRBJ2-7	TRBV14	CASSQVPGHEQYF
-	TRBJ2-7	TRBV7-9	CASSLTVREQYF
-	TRBJ2-7	TRBV27	CASSFQGQNYEQYF
-	TRBJ1-2	TRBV18	CASSRQRSYGYTF
-	TRBJ2-3	TRBV7-6	CASSLVPRLAGGGSSTDTQYF
-	TRBJ2-3	TRBV7-6	CASSLPPGQVLTDTQYF
-	TRBJ2-7	TRBV7-9	CASSYRDRPYEQYF
-	TRBJ1-4	TRBV20-1	CSAFPTEKLFF
-	TRBJ1-5	TRBV11-3	CASSVYTGLRLDQPQHF
-	TRBJ2-2	TRBV18	CASSPGLANTGELFF
-	TRBJ2-7	TRBV5-1	CASSLAGLAGASYEQYF
-	TRBJ2-7	TRBV6-5	CASSYTGGSYEQYF
-	TRBJ1-2	TRBV5-1	CASSGGTGNYGYTF
-	TRBJ1-6	TRBV5-5	CASSLISGGGVLGYNSPLHF
-	TRBJ1-3	TRBV5-8	CASSLGQSSGNTIYF
-	TRBJ1-5	TRBV7-8	CASSSRSNQPQHF
-	TRBJ2-7	TRBV19	CASSASYRGLGYEQYF
-	TRBJ2-3	TRBV6-4	CASSVSDSTDTQYF
-	TRBJ2-7	TRBV6-5	CASRPSASEQYF
once	TRBJ2-5	TRBV7-6	CASSPSASGGNWETQYF
-	TRBJ2-7	TRBV5-1	CASSLSVNEQYF
-	TRBJ2-7	TRBV4-1	CASSQTGQVNYEQYF
-	TRBJ2-1	TRBV30	CAWDAGGSYNEQFF
few	TRBJ2-1	TRBV7-3	CASRRQGAFSNEQFF
-	TRBJ1-1	TRBV29-1	CSVEVGDEAFF
-	TRBJ2-3	TRBV2	CASSHFSGGRVADTQYF
few	TRBJ2-3	TRBV15	CATSRDGRTNTQYF